This T cell receptor (beta chain) derives from a study of blood T cell repertoires in COVID-19. The V gene lost 7 bases and the J gene lost 4 bases, with 13 bases spanning the gap. This CDR3 is 12 amino acids long. Germline-derived CDR1 and CDR2 are SQVTM and ANQGSEA. The repertoire was sequenced with immunoSEQ multiplex PCR; TCRdb's copy has only in-frame clones and lacks some. The sample holds fewer than 250,000 clones, roughly 80% seen once. The V gene is TRBV29-1, the J gene TRBJ1-2; possibly TRBD1 for D (6 bases). Sequencing was performed on PBMCs or T cells enriched from blood (not recorded which). This receptor was obtained from a woman aged 50 to 60 who had been exposed to COVID-19. Here the CDR3 DNA reads TGCAGCGCTGGGACACCCATCTATGGCTACACCTTC. As protein: CSAGTPIYGYTF. The full variable domain, its missing parts supplied by reference TRBV29-1 and TRBJ1-2, is SAVISQKPSRDICQRGTSLTIQCQVDSQVTMMFWYRQQPGQSLTLIATANQGSEATYESGFVIDKFPISRPNLTFSTLTVSNMSPEDSSIYLCSAGTPIYGYTFGSGTRLTVV.